The TCR beta chain described here comes from a study of neurological immune-mediated disorders. Every sequencing run generated over 170 million TCR-beta sequences from 15-18 subjects. In TCRdb, the 5' RACE reads were re-called with MiXCR into one record per CDR3 protein. The sample includes 50,000 to 70,000 distinct CDR3 sequences, 3% to 4% of them seen just once. The CDR3 consists of 16 residues. V was trimmed by 1 base and J by 2 bases, leaving 15 bases between them. Germline V lookup: CDR1 DFQATT, CDR2 SNEGSKA (reference sequence). General observations from the study: Phylogenetic grouping assigned the repertoires of 18 of 34 multiple sclerosis patients to one related-CDR3 cluster, which constitutes a possible signature.

This clonotype was recorded many times. Its antigen is unidentified. Unsorted libraries were prepared from 2 million PBMCs held at -80 C. The specimen sequenced was PBMCs. This clonotype originated in a man in his forties or fifties with multiple sclerosis. The V gene is TRBV20-1, the J gene TRBJ1-5, with D possibly TRBD1 on 5 matching bases. In DNA, the CDR3 is TGCAGTGCTAGAGCCCCGGGCAGGGTAGGCAATCAGCCCCAGCATTTT. Translating it yields CSARAPGRVGNQPQHF.